The rows below give T cell receptor beta chains drawn from one sample of a study of T cell responses to AZD1222 COVID-19 vaccine. Method: immunoSEQ multiplex PCR; TCRdb's copy keeps in-frame clones and lacks some. The data show around 140,000 clones, approximately 91% seen once. The material was peripheral blood, obtained 28 days after the second AZD1222 dose. Receptor source: an adult who received the AZD1222 COVID-19 vaccine. Both conserved end residues are part of each CDR3. The D gene is left open where the match is weak. Clone size, where shown, is once, few, many, or a class for clones that have expanded.

d_gene: -
j_gene: TRBJ1-3
abundance: -
v_gene: TRBV6-5
CDR3nt: TGTGCCAGCAGTTACGGGCAGGTTGGAAACACCATATATTTT
CDR3aa: CASSYGQVGNTIYF

d_gene: -
j_gene: TRBJ1-1
abundance: once
v_gene: TRBV12-3/TRBV12-4
CDR3nt: TGTGCCAGCAGTCAGACAGGGAACACTGAAGCTTTCTTT
CDR3aa: CASSQTGNTEAFF

d_gene: TRBD2
j_gene: TRBJ2-4
abundance: once
v_gene: TRBV20-1
CDR3nt: TGCAGTGCTAGTAGCAGCGGGACGGCCAAAAACATTCAGTACTTC
CDR3aa: CSASSSGTAKNIQYF

d_gene: -
j_gene: TRBJ2-7
abundance: -
v_gene: TRBV7-9
CDR3nt: TGTGCCAGCACCCAGTGGAGGGCCTCCTACGAGCAGTACTTC
CDR3aa: CASTQWRASYEQYF

d_gene: -
j_gene: TRBJ2-7
abundance: -
v_gene: TRBV6-5
CDR3nt: TGTGCCAGCAGTTACCGGACCAACTACGAGCAGTACTTC
CDR3aa: CASSYRTNYEQYF

d_gene: -
j_gene: TRBJ1-5
abundance: -
v_gene: TRBV7-2
CDR3nt: TGTGCCAGCAGCGCCGGGAAGGGCAATCAGCCCCAGCATTTT
CDR3aa: CASSAGKGNQPQHF

d_gene: TRBD2
j_gene: TRBJ2-7
abundance: -
v_gene: TRBV11-2
CDR3nt: TGTGCCAGCAGCTCGACTAGCGGGAGGCTACCCTACGAGCAGTACTTC
CDR3aa: CASSSTSGRLPYEQYF

d_gene: -
j_gene: TRBJ2-3
abundance: -
v_gene: TRBV10-2
CDR3nt: TGCGCCAGCAGTCTCCCGACAGATAGCACAGATACGCAGTATTTT
CDR3aa: CASSLPTDSTDTQYF

d_gene: TRBD1
j_gene: TRBJ1-5
abundance: -
v_gene: TRBV27
CDR3nt: TGTGCCAGCAGTTCGGACAGGGGCGTTGGCAATCAGCCCCAGCATTTT
CDR3aa: CASSSDRGVGNQPQHF

d_gene: TRBD2
j_gene: TRBJ2-1
abundance: -
v_gene: TRBV4-2
CDR3nt: TGTGCCAGCAGCCGTTCCGGGACTAGCGGACTCAATGAGCAGTTCTTC
CDR3aa: CASSRSGTSGLNEQFF

d_gene: -
j_gene: TRBJ1-3
abundance: once
v_gene: TRBV27
CDR3nt: TGTGCCAGCGGTAAGGGGCAGGGCTCTGGAAACACCATATATTTT
CDR3aa: CASGKGQGSGNTIYF

d_gene: -
j_gene: TRBJ2-5
abundance: -
v_gene: TRBV2
CDR3nt: TGTGCCAGCTCACGGGCCCGAAAAGGGGAGACCCAGTACTTC
CDR3aa: CASSRARKGETQYF

d_gene: -
j_gene: TRBJ2-7
abundance: -
v_gene: TRBV3-1/TRBV3-2
CDR3nt: TGTGCCAGCAGCCTTTCCGGGACTCCACCCTACGAGCAGTACTTC
CDR3aa: CASSLSGTPPYEQYF

d_gene: -
j_gene: TRBJ2-1
abundance: -
v_gene: TRBV6-1
CDR3nt: TGTGCCAGCAGGCGACTGGAAGAGCAGTTCTTC
CDR3aa: CASRRLEEQFF

d_gene: -
j_gene: TRBJ1-2
abundance: many
v_gene: TRBV6-6
CDR3nt: TGTGCCAGCAGTTATACGCAGGGAGGCTACACCTTC
CDR3aa: CASSYTQGGYTF

d_gene: -
j_gene: TRBJ1-1
abundance: -
v_gene: TRBV12-5
CDR3nt: TGTGCTAGTGGTTTGTCTCCAGGAGGGGGGGCCACTGAAGCTTTCTTT
CDR3aa: CASGLSPGGGATEAFF

d_gene: TRBD1
j_gene: TRBJ1-4
abundance: -
v_gene: TRBV5-8
CDR3nt: TGTGCCAGCAGCTTAGACGGGACAGGCCATGAAAAACTGTTTTTT
CDR3aa: CASSLDGTGHEKLFF

d_gene: -
j_gene: TRBJ1-2
abundance: -
v_gene: TRBV29-1
CDR3nt: TGCAGCGTTGAGGAAAGGGTTATCCACTATGGCTACACCTTC
CDR3aa: CSVEERVIHYGYTF

d_gene: -
j_gene: TRBJ2-7
abundance: -
v_gene: TRBV28
CDR3nt: TGTGCCAGCAGCAAGACAGGGACTCCCTCCTACGAGCAGTACTTC
CDR3aa: CASSKTGTPSYEQYF

d_gene: TRBD2
j_gene: TRBJ2-2
abundance: once
v_gene: TRBV15
CDR3nt: TGTGCCACCAGCAGAGGCGGGAGTGGGACCGGGGAGCTGTTTTTT
CDR3aa: CATSRGGSGTGELFF

d_gene: TRBD2
j_gene: TRBJ2-7
abundance: once
v_gene: TRBV7-7
CDR3nt: TGTGCCAGCAGCTTAGATCTTAGCGGGCGCGAGCAGTACTTC
CDR3aa: CASSLDLSGREQYF

d_gene: TRBD1
j_gene: TRBJ1-2
abundance: few
v_gene: TRBV7-2
CDR3nt: TGTGCCAGCAGCCCAGTACAGGGGCCTCCAGGCTACACCTTC
CDR3aa: CASSPVQGPPGYTF

d_gene: TRBD1
j_gene: TRBJ2-7
abundance: -
v_gene: TRBV6-2/TRBV6-3
CDR3nt: TGTGCCAGCAGTTACCAGACAGGGGTTGACGAGCAGTACTTC
CDR3aa: CASSYQTGVDEQYF

d_gene: -
j_gene: TRBJ1-4
abundance: once
v_gene: TRBV25-1
CDR3nt: TGTGCCAGCAGTGATGCTGGGGGCGGTGAAAAACTGTTTTTT
CDR3aa: CASSDAGGGEKLFF

d_gene: -
j_gene: TRBJ1-6
abundance: -
v_gene: TRBV6-2/TRBV6-3
CDR3nt: TGTGCCAGCAGTTACGGCCCTTCACCCCTCCACTTT
CDR3aa: CASSYGPSPLHF

d_gene: -
j_gene: TRBJ2-2
abundance: -
v_gene: TRBV7-8
CDR3nt: TGTGCCAGCAGCTTATATCCGGGGGCGAACACCGGGGAGCTGTTTTTT
CDR3aa: CASSLYPGANTGELFF

d_gene: TRBD1
j_gene: TRBJ2-3
abundance: once
v_gene: TRBV9
CDR3nt: TGTGCCAGCAGCGTAGTAGGGACAGCCAGCACAGATACGCAGTATTTT
CDR3aa: CASSVVGTASTDTQYF

d_gene: -
j_gene: TRBJ1-3
abundance: -
v_gene: TRBV18
CDR3nt: TGTGCCAGCTCACCGTCCCGGGACGGAAACACCATATATTTT
CDR3aa: CASSPSRDGNTIYF

d_gene: -
j_gene: TRBJ1-4
abundance: -
v_gene: TRBV7-7
CDR3nt: TGTGCTAGCAGCCCTCGGGCCGGGTTTAATGAAAAACTGTTTTTT
CDR3aa: CASSPRAGFNEKLFF

d_gene: -
j_gene: TRBJ2-5
abundance: -
v_gene: TRBV29-1
CDR3nt: TGCAGCGCAGCAGGGACGGACCAAGAGACCCAGTACTTC
CDR3aa: CSAAGTDQETQYF

d_gene: -
j_gene: TRBJ2-3
abundance: -
v_gene: TRBV5-1
CDR3nt: TGCGCCAGCAGCTGGGCAGGGAATCCTAGCACAGATACGCAGTATTTT
CDR3aa: CASSWAGNPSTDTQYF